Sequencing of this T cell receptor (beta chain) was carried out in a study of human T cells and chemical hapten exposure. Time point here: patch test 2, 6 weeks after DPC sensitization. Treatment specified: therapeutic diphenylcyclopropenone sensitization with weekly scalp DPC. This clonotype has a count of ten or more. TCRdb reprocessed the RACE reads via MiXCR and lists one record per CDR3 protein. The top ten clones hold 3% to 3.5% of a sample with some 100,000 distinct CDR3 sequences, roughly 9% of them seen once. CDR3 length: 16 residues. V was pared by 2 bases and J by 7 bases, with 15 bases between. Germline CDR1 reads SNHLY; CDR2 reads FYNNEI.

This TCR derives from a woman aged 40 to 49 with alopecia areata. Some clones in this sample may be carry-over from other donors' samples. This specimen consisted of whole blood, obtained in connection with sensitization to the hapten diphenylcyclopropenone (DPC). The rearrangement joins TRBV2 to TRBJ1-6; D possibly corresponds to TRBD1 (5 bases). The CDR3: CASSEPQGTGNSPLHF. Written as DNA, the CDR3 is TGTGCCAGCAGTGAACCGCAGGGAACTGGGAATTCACCCCTCCACTTT.